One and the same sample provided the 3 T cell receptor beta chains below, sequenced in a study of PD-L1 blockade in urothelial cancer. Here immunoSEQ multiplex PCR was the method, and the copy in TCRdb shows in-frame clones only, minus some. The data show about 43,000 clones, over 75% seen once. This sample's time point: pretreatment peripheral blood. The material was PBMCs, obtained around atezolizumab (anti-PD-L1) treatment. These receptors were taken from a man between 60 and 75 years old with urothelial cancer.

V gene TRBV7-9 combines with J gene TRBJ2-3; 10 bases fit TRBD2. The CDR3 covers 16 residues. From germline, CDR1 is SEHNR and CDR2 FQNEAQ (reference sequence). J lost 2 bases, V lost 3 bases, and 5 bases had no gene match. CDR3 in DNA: TGTGCCAGCAGCTTCACAGCGGGAGGGTCCACAGATACGCAGTATTTT. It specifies CASSFTAGGSTDTQYF.

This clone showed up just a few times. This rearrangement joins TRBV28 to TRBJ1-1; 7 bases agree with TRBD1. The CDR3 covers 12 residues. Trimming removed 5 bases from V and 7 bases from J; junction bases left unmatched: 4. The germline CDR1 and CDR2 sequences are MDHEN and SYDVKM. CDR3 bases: TGTGCCAGCAGTGTGGGACAGCTTGAAGCTTTCTTT. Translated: CASSVGQLEAFF.

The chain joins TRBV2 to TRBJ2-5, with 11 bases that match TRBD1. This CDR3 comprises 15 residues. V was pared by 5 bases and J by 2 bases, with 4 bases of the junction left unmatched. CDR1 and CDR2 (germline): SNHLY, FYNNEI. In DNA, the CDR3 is TGTGCCAGCAGTTTGGACAGGGGGCCGCAAGAGACCCAGTACTTC. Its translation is CASSLDRGPQETQYF.